The 5 T cell receptor beta chains in this list originate from one sample, sequenced in a study of regulatory T cells in long-lasting Graves disease. The time point is: persistent/refractory GD, antithyroid drugs over 5 years with positive TRAb. RNA isolated from PBMCs was used to make the TCR library. Library construction for TCR beta used iRepertoire HTBI primers and Arm-PCR of CDR3 regions. One entry per CDR3 protein results from TCRdb running MiXCR on the multiplex PCR reads. Seen here are 360,000 or so distinct CDR3 sequences, roughly 25% observed once, and the top ten hold 25% to 30%. The specimen was peripheral blood mononuclear cells (PBMCs), collected when the disease was refractory, from a patient treated with antithyroid drugs. Receptor source: a woman aged 40 to 50 with Graves disease.

This clonotype came up a few times. This sequence joins TRBV13 and TRBJ2-5; D call uncertain. There are 12 residues in the CDR3. CDR1 is PRHDT and CDR2 is FYEKMQ in the germline V gene (reference sequence). V was trimmed by 4 bases and J by 5 bases, leaving 8 bases between them. The CDR3 here is CASSYQVETQYF. The DNA of the CDR3 is TGTGCCAGCAGCTACCAGGTTGAGACCCAGTACTTC.

This clonotype was seen at least ten times. The rearrangement uses TRBV28 and TRBJ1-1; a weak D match, TRBD1 (5 bases). Germline V gene sequence: CDR1 MDHEN, CDR2 SYDVKM. This CDR3 region has 14 residues. V lost 2 bases, J lost 10 bases, and 17 bases lay in between. The CDR3 nucleotides are TGTGCCAGCAGTTTAGTTAACGCGTTCGGGGGAGCTTTCTTT. This codes for CASSLVNAFGGAFF.

Only a few counts were recorded for this clonotype. The chain is built from TRBV10-1 and TRBJ2-7; no definite D call. The CDR3 consists of 14 residues. The germline CDR1 and CDR2 sequences are WNHNN and SYGVQD (reference sequence). Trimming left V 6 bases short and J 5 bases short, with 17 bases between. CDR3 loop: CASSRTQGSHEQYF. The CDR3 nucleotides read TGCGCCAGCAGCCGGACGCAAGGATCCCACGAGCAGTACTTC.

There are a few counts of this clonotype. The chain recombines TRBV6-4 with TRBJ2-1, with no clear D. The CDR3 contains 15 residues. The V and J ends lost 4 bases and 0 bases respectively, with 10 bases between them. Germline V gene lookup returns CDR1 MRHNA and CDR2 SNTAGT. The CDR3 nucleotides read TGTGCCAGCAGTGTACGCGCACACTCCTACAATGAGCAGTTCTTC. Its translation is CASSVRAHSYNEQFF.

There are many counts of this clonotype. The V call is TRBV6-1, the J call TRBJ1-1; a possible D gene is TRBD1 (6 bases). V lost 8 bases to trimming and J lost 3 bases, with 13 bases between them. The CDR3 consists of 13 residues. Germline assignment: CDR1 MNHNS and CDR2 SASEGT. CDR3: CASRDRIYTEAFF. The CDR3 region has the DNA TGTGCCAGCCGAGACAGGATCTACACTGAAGCTTTCTTT.